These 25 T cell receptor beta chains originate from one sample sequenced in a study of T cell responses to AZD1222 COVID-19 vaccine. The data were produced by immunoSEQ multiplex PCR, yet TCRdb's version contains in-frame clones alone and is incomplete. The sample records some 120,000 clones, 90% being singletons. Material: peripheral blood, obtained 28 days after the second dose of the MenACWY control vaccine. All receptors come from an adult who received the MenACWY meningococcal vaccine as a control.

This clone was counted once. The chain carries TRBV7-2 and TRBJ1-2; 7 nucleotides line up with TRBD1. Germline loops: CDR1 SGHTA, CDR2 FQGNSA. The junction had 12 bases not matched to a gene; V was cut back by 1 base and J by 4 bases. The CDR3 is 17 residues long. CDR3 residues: CASSLGVVSGGIYGYTF. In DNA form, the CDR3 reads TGTGCCAGCAGCTTAGGGGTGGTTTCAGGGGGGATCTATGGCTACACCTTC.

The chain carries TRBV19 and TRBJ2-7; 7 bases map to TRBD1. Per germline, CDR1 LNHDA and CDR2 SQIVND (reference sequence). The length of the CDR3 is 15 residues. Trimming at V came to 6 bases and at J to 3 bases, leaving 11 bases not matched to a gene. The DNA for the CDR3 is TGTGCCAGTAGCATCGGGACAGTACACAACTACGAGCAGTACTTC. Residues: CASSIGTVHNYEQYF.

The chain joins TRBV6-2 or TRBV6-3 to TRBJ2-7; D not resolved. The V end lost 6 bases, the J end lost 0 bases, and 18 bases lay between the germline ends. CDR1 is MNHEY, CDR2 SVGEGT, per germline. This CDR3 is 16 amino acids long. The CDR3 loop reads CASSPYPHSSSYEQYF. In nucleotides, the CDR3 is TGTGCCAGCAGCCCTTATCCCCACTCGAGCTCCTACGAGCAGTACTTC.

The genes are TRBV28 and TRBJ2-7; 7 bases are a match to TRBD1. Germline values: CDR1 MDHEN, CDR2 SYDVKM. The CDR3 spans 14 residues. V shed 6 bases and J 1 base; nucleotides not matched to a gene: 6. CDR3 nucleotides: TGTGCCAGCAGCGACCCGGGACAGTCCTACGAGCAGTACGTC. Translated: CASSDPGQSYEQYV.

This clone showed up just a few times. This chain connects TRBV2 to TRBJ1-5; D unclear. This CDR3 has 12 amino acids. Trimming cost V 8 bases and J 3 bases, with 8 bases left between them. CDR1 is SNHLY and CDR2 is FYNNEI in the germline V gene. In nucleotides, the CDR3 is TGTGCCAGCGACCGAAACAATCAGCCCCAGCATTTT. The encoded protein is CASDRNNQPQHF.

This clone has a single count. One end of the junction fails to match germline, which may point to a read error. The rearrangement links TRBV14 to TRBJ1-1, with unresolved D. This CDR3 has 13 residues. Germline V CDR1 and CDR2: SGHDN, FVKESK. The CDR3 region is CASSHARNIEAFF. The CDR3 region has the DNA TGTGCCAGCAGCCACGCCAGGAACATTGAAGCTTTCTTT.

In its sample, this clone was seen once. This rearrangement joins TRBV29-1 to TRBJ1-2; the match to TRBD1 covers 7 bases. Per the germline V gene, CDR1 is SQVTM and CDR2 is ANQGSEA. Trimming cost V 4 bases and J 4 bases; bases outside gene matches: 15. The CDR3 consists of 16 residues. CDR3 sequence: CSVGGWRGQQGYGYTF. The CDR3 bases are TGCAGCGTTGGGGGTTGGAGGGGGCAGCAGGGCTATGGCTACACCTTC.

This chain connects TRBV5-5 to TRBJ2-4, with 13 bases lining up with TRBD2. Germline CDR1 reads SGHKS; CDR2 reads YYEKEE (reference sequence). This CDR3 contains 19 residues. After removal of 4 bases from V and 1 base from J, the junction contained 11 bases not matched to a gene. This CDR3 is CASSDSGLAGLGAKNIQYF. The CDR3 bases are TGTGCCAGCAGCGACTCGGGACTAGCGGGATTGGGGGCCAAAAACATTCAGTACTTC.

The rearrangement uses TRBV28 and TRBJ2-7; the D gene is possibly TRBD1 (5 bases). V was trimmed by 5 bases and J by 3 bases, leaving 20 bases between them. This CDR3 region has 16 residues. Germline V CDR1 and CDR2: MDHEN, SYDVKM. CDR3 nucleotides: TGTGCCAGCAGTCCCCCAGGAGTGCAGGGATACTACGAGCAGTACTTC. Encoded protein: CASSPPGVQGYYEQYF.

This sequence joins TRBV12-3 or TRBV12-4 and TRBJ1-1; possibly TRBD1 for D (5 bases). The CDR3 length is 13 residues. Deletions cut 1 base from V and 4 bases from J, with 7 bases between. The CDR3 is CASSLGGPTEAFF. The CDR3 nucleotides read TGTGCCAGCAGTTTAGGGGGACCCACTGAAGCTTTCTTT.

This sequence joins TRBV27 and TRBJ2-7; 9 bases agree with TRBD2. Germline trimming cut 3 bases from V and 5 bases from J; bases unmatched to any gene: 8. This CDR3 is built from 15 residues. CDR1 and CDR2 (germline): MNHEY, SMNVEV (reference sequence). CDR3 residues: CASSLWREGWNEQYF. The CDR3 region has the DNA TGTGCCAGCAGTTTGTGGCGGGAGGGCTGGAACGAGCAGTACTTC.

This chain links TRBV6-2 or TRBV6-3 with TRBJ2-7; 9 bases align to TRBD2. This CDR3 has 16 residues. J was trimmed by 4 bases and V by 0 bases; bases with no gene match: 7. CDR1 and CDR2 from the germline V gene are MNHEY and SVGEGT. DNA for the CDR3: TGTGCCAGCAGTTACTCGTCGGCGGGGGGGCCGTACGAGCAGTACGTC. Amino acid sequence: CASSYSSAGGPYEQYV.

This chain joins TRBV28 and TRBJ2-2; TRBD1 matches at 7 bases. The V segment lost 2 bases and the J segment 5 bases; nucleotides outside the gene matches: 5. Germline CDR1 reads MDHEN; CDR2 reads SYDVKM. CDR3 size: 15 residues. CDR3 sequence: CASSLDRVKTGELFF. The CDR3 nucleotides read TGTGCCAGCAGTTTAGACAGGGTTAAGACCGGGGAGCTGTTTTTT.

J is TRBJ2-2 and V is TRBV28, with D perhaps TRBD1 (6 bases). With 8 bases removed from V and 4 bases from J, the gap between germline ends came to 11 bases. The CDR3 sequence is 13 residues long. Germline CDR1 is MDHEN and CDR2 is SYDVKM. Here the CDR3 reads CASQGLPTGELFF. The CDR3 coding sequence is TGTGCCAGCCAGGGGTTGCCCACCGGGGAGCTGTTTTTT.

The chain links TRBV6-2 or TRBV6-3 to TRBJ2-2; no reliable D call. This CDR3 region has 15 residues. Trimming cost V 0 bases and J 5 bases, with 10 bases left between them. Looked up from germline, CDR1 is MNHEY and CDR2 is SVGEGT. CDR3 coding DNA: TGTGCCAGCAGTTACTCGTACCTAAGTACCGGGGAGCTGTTTTTT. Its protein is CASSYSYLSTGELFF.

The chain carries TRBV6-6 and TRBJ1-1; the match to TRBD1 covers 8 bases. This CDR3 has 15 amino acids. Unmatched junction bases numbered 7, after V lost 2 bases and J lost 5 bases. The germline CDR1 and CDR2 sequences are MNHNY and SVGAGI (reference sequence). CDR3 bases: TGTGCCAGCAGTTACGCGGCAGGGGGCCGGACTGAAGCTTTCTTT. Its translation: CASSYAAGGRTEAFF.

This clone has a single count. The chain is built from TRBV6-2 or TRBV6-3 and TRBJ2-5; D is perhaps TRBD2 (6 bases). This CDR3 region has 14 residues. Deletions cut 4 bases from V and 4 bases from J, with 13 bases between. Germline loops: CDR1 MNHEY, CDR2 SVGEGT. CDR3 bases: TGTGCCAGCAGTTCCCGGAGGGTAGGAGAGACCCAGTACTTC. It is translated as CASSSRRVGETQYF.

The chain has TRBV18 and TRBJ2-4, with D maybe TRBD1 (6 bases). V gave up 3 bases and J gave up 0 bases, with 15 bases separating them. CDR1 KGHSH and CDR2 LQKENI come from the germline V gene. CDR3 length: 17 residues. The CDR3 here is CASSPDRFWLAKNIQYF. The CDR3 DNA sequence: TGTGCCAGCTCACCCGACAGGTTTTGGCTAGCCAAAAACATTCAGTACTTC. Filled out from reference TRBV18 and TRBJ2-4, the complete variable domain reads NAGVMQNPRHLVRRRGQEARLRCSPMKGHSHVYWYRQLPEEGLKFMVYLQKENIIDESGMPKERFSAEFPKEGPSILRIQQVVRGDSAAYFCASSPDRFWLAKNIQYFGAGTRLSVL.

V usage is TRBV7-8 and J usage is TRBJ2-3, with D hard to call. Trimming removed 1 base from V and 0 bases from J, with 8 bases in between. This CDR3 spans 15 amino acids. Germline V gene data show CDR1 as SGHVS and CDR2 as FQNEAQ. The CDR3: CASSLGAPSTDTQYF. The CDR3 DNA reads TGTGCCAGCAGCTTAGGTGCGCCCAGCACAGATACGCAGTATTTT. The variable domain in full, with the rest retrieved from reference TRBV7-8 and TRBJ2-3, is GAGVSQSPRYKVAKRGQDVALRCDPISGHVSLFWYQQALGQGPEFLTYFQNEAQLDKSGLPSDRFFAERPEGSVSTLKIQRTQQEDSAVYLCASSLGAPSTDTQYFGPGTRLTVL.

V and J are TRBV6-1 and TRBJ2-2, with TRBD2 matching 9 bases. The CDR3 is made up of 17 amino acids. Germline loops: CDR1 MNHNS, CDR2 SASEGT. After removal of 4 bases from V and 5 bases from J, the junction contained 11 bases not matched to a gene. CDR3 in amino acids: CASSGLRGGSRTGELFF. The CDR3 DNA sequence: TGTGCCAGCAGTGGTTTGCGGGGGGGATCTCGGACCGGGGAGCTGTTTTTT.

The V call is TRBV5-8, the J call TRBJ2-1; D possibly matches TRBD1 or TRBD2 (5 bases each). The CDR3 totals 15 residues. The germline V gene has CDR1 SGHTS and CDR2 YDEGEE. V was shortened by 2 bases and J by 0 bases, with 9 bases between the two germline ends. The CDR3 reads CASSFYGASYNEQFF. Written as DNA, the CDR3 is TGTGCCAGCAGCTTTTACGGGGCCTCCTACAATGAGCAGTTCTTC.

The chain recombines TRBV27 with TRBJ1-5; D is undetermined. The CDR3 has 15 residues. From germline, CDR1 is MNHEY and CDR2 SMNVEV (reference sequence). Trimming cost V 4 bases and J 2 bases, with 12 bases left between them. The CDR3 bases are TGTGCCAGCAGTTCCGTTTCCGGGGGCAATCAGCCCCAGCATTTT. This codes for CASSSVSGGNQPQHF.

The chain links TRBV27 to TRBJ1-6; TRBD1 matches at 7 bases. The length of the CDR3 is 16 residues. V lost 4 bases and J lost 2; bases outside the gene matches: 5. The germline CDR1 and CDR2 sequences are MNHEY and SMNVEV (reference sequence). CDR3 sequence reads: CASSYSGGTYNSPLHF. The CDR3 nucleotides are TGTGCCAGCAGTTACTCAGGGGGAACCTATAATTCACCCCTCCACTTT.

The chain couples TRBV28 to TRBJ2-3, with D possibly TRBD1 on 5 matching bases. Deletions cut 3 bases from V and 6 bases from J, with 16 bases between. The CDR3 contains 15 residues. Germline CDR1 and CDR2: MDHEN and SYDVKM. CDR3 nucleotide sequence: TGTGCCAGCAGTTTTAGGGGCCAAAAGGCTGATACGCAGTATTTT. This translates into CASSFRGQKADTQYF. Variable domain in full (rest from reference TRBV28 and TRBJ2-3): DVKVTQSSRYLVKRTGEKVFLECVQDMDHENMFWYRQDPGLGLRLIYFSYDVKMKEKGDIPEGYSVSREKKERFSLILESASTNQTSMYLCASSFRGQKADTQYFGPGTRLTVL.

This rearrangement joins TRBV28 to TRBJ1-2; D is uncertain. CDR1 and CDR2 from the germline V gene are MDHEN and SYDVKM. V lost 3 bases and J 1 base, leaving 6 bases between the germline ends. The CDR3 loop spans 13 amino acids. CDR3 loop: CASSFVDNYGYTF. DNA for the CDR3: TGTGCCAGCAGTTTTGTAGATAACTATGGCTACACCTTC.